This entry lists 6 T cell receptor beta chains sequenced from one sample in a study of blood T cell repertoires in COVID-19. Some clones are missing from TCRdb's copy, which holds only in-frame ones; the method was immunoSEQ multiplex PCR. This table has some 41,000 clones, 80% to 90% appearing once. The sample comprised peripheral blood. The receptors originated from an older man with active COVID-19.

The V call is TRBV5-4, the J call TRBJ2-1; 12 nucleotides agree with TRBD2. The germline CDR1 and CDR2 sequences are SGHNT and YYREEE (reference sequence). There are 16 residues in the CDR3. The junction had 12 bases not matched to a gene; V was cut back by 4 bases and J by 10 bases. The chain's CDR3 is CASSLPPSGGAPEQFF. As DNA, the CDR3 is TGTGCCAGCAGCCTACCTCCTAGCGGGGGGGCCCCCGAGCAGTTCTTC.

The rearrangement uses TRBV29-1 and TRBJ1-1; unclear D gene. Trimming took 3 bases from V and 3 from J, leaving 11 bases between them. CDR1 SQVTM and CDR2 ANQGSEA come from the germline V gene. The CDR3 runs to 13 residues. CDR3 protein: CSVDLNWYTEAFF. The DNA for the CDR3 is TGCAGCGTTGACTTGAACTGGTACACTGAAGCTTTCTTT.

The chain couples TRBV28 to TRBJ2-7, with D maybe TRBD1 (5 bases). The length of the CDR3 is 15 residues. Per germline, CDR1 MDHEN and CDR2 SYDVKM. The V and J ends lost 2 bases and 5 bases respectively, with 16 bases between them. CDR3 coding DNA: TGTGCCAGCAGTTTAAGGGCAGGGCCAACTGACGAGCAGTACTTC. It codes for CASSLRAGPTDEQYF.

The chain joins TRBV7-8 to TRBJ2-5, with D possibly TRBD1 on 5 matching bases. The length of the CDR3 is 13 residues. V was clipped by 5 bases and J by 3 bases, with 10 bases between them. The germline V gene has CDR1 SGHVS and CDR2 FQNEAQ. CDR3 residues: CASSPMTEETQYF. CDR3 DNA: TGTGCCAGCAGCCCGATGACAGAAGAGACCCAGTACTTC.

This clone was recorded only once. J is TRBJ2-2 and V is TRBV24-1; D remains ambiguous. This CDR3 contains 15 residues. V lost 3 bases and J lost 2, with 9 bases in between. Looked up from germline, CDR1 is KGHDR and CDR2 is SFDVKD. CDR3 in amino acids: CATSDPTANTGELFF. CDR3 bases: TGTGCCACCAGTGATCCAACAGCTAACACCGGGGAGCTGTTTTTT.

The chain has TRBV5-1 and TRBJ1-2; 7 nucleotides align to TRBD1. CDR1 is SGHRS and CDR2 is YFSETQ in the germline V gene. V trimming: 0 bases; J trimming: 2 bases; junction bases outside the gene matches: 4. The CDR3 loop spans 15 amino acids. The CDR3 coding sequence is TGCGCCAGCAGCTTGGGCGGACAGGAAAACTATGGCTACACCTTC. It codes for CASSLGGQENYGYTF. Full variable domain (missing parts from reference TRBV5-1 and TRBJ1-2): KAGVTQTPRYLIKTRGQQVTLSCSPISGHRSVSWYQQTPGQGLQFLFEYFSETQRNKGNFPGRFSGRQFSNSRSEMNVSTLELGDSALYLCASSLGGQENYGYTFGSGTRLTVV.